This T cell receptor beta chain was profiled in a study of response to subunit inactivated influenza vaccine. TCRdb re-analysed the RT-PCR reads in MiXCR, keeping a single row per CDR3 protein. The profile shows 150,000 to 200,000 distinct CDR3 sequences, roughly 12% of them singletons. CDR1 SGHDT and CDR2 YYEEEE come from the germline V gene. There are 14 residues in the CDR3. Trimming removed 0 bases from V and 2 bases from J, with 7 bases in between. The same sample was also used in a study of T cells expressing NK-cell markers. This second study notes: UMIs accompanied the 5'RACE template switching by which TCR beta cDNA was made. Several experiments added an anti-gamma-delta TCR antibody to sort only alpha-beta TCR T cells. The dominant NKG2C+ clonotypes represented about 1.0-7.5% of CD8+ T cells in six donors. For several donors, these clonotypes were likewise the leading ones in the CD3+CD56-NKG2C+ fraction. Evidence did not settle whether expanded NKG2C+ T cell clones targeted HCMV.

The origin of this receptor is a man aged 50 to 59 who received an inactivated influenza vaccine. The V call is TRBV5-6, the J call TRBJ2-3; D could derive from TRBD1 or TRBD2 (5 bases each). This specimen consisted of CD8+ T cells sorted from PBMCs, obtained approximately 12 days after vaccination. CDR3: CASSLGGTTDTQYF. Written as DNA, the CDR3 is TGTGCCAGCAGCTTGGGGGGGACCACAGATACGCAGTATTTT.